This TCR beta chain was sequenced in a study of cytomegalovirus exposure and HLA in healthy donors. Primers included in the PCR were 60 Vbeta and 13 Jbeta primers. Libraries were prepared by immunoSEQ multiplex PCR; TCRdb keeps only in-frame clonotypes and omits some of them. The sample has some 130,000 clones, 70% to 80% seen once. The CDR3 sequence is 13 residues long. With 2 bases removed from V and 3 bases from J, the gap between germline ends came to 7 bases. Looked up from germline, CDR1 is MDHEN and CDR2 is SYDVKM. There are a few counts of this clone. This chain joins TRBV28 and TRBJ1-2, with D maybe TRBD1 (5 bases). The sequenced sample was PBMCs. This clonotype was obtained from a female donor in good health and CMV-seronegative. The CDR3 DNA is TGTGCCAGCAGTTTACCAGGGCACTATGGCTACACCTTC. It codes for CASSLPGHYGYTF.